This T cell receptor (beta chain) is from a study of cytomegalovirus exposure and HLA in healthy donors. Study-wide context: The early release's HLA-typed donors yielded approximately 85 million unique TCRs.

As to this clone: As yet, its antigen is unknown.

The study ran its PCR with 60 Vbeta and 13 Jbeta primers. Repertoires were generated with immunoSEQ multiplex PCR, while TCRdb's copy carries only in-frame clones and drops some. This table has under 250,000 clones, about 80% appearing once. Regarding the study as a whole: The records held CMV serostatus as the only immune exposure information.

This TCR was sampled from a young man in good health and CMV-seronegative. Material: PBMCs.

CDR3 nucleotides: TGTGCCAGCAGTGGCGGACAGGGGCTCTACGAGCAGTACTTC. This gives the protein CASSGGQGLYEQYF. The chain is built from TRBV6-5 and TRBJ2-7, with 9 bases that match TRBD1. Germline-derived CDR1 and CDR2 are MNHEY and SVGAGI. The trim removed 5 bases at V and 3 bases at J, leaving 5 bases unmatched. This CDR3 contains 14 residues.